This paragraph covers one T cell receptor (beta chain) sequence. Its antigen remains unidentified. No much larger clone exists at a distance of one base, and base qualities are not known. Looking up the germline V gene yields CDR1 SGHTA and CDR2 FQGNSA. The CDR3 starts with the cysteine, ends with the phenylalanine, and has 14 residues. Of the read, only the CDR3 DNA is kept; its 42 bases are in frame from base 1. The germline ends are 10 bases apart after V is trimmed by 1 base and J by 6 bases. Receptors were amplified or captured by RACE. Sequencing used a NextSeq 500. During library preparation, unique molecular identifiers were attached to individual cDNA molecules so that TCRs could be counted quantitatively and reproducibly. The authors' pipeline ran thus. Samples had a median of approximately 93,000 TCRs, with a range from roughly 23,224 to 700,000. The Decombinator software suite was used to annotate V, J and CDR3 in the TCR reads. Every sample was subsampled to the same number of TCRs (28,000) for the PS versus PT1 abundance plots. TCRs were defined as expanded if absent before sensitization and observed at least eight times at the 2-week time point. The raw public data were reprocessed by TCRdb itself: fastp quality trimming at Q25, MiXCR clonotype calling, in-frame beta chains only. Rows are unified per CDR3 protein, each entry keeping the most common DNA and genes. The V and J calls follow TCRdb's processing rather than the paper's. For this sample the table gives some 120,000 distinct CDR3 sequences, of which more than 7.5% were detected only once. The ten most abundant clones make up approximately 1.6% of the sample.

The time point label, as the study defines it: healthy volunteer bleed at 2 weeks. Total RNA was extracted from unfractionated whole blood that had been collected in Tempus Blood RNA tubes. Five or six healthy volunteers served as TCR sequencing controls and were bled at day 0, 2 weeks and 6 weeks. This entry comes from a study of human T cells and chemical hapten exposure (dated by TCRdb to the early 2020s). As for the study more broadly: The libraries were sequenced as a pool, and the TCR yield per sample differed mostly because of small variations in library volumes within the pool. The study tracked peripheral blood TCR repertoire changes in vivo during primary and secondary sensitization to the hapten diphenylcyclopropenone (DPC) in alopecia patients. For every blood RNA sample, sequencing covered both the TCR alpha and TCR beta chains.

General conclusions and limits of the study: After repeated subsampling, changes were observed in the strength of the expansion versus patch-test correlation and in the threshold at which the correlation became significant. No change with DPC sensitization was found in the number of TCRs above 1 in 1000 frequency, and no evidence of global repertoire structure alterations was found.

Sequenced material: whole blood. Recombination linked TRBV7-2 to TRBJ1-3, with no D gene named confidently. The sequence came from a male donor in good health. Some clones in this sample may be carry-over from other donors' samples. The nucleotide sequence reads TGTGCCAGCAGCTTAGACGGACGGCTAAACACCATATATTTT. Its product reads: CASSLDGRLNTIYF.